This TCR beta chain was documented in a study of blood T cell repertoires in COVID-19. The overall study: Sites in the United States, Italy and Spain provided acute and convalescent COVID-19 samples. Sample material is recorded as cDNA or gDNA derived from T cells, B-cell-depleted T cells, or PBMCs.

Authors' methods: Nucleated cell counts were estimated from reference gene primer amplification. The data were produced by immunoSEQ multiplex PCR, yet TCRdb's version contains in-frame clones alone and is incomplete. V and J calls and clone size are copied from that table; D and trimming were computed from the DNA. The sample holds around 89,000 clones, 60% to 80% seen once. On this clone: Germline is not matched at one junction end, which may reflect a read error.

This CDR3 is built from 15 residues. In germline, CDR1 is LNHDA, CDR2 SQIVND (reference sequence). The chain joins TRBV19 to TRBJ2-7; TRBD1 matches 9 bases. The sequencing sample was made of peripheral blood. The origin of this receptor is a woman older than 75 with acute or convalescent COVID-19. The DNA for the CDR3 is TGTGCCAGTGGTATCTCGGGACAGGGTTTTGGTGAGCAGTACTTC. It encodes CASGISGQGFGEQYF. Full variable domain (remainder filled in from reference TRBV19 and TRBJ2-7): DGGITQSPKYLFRKEGQNVTLSCEQNLNHDAMYWYRQDPGQGLRLIYYSQIVNDFQKGDIAEGYSVSREKKESFPLTVTSAQKNPTAFYLCASGISGQGFGEQYFGPGTRLTVT.